The 16 T cell receptor beta chains given below trace back to one sample, sequenced in a study of cytomegalovirus exposure and HLA in healthy donors (dated by TCRdb to the late 2010s). Receptors were amplified or captured by the immunoSEQ multiplex PCR assay. For the multiplex PCR, a mixture combining 60 forward primers for TCR Vbeta segments and 13 reverse primers for TCR Jbeta segments was used. TCRdb re-hosts the immuneACCESS table, in-frame sequences only. Its copies lack some clones; in the studies checked, an unresolved V gene accounts for under half of them, and the cause for the rest is not known. The sample contains 150,000 to 200,000 clones, 70% to 85% of them found a single time. The top ten hold around 4.8% of the sample. The specimen sequenced was PBMCs. Source of these receptors: a woman aged 25 to 39 in good health and CMV-seropositive.

The rearrangement joins TRBV6-5 to TRBJ2-2, with a weak D call TRBD2 (7 bases). This CDR3 has 15 amino acids. Germline-derived CDR1 and CDR2 are MNHEY and SVGAGI. Trimming removed 8 bases at V and 6 bases at J, with 19 bases between. CDR3 in amino acids: CASSRGGVIAGELFF. CDR3 nucleotide sequence: TGTGCCAGCTCTAGGGGGGGAGTGATCGCCGGGGAGCTGTTTTTT.

There are a few counts of this clone. The V gene is TRBV5-1, the J gene TRBJ2-2; possible D gene TRBD2, 6 bases. The CDR3 runs to 16 residues. Trimming cost V 3 bases and J 0 bases, with 12 bases left between them. Looked up from germline, CDR1 is SGHRS and CDR2 is YFSETQ. The CDR3 reads CASSWVWEANTGELFF. The DNA for the CDR3 is TGCGCCAGCAGCTGGGTATGGGAGGCGAACACCGGGGAGCTGTTTTTT.

The chain is built from TRBV19 and TRBJ1-6; D gene uncertain. Germline values: CDR1 LNHDA, CDR2 SQIVND (reference sequence). CDR3 length: 15 residues. The V end was cut by 7 bases, the J end by 7 bases, with 17 bases between. This chain's CDR3 is CASTPLRSGNSPLHF. The CDR3 region has the DNA TGTGCCAGTACCCCCCTGCGATCAGGCAATTCACCCCTCCACTTT.

The V gene is TRBV7-9, the J gene TRBJ1-2, with 10 nucleotides matching TRBD1. In germline, CDR1 is SEHNR, CDR2 FQNEAQ (reference sequence). This CDR3 has 16 amino acids. V lost 0 bases, J lost 6 bases, and 7 bases stayed unmatched. Here the CDR3 DNA reads TGTGCCAGCAGCTTAGCACCGACAGGGGGCGCCGATGGCTACACCTTC. It yields the protein CASSLAPTGGADGYTF.

The V gene is TRBV2, the J gene TRBJ2-1, with D perhaps TRBD1 (6 bases). The ends were cut back, 6 bases at V and 4 bases at J, with 16 bases in the middle. Germline lookup yields CDR1 SNHLY and CDR2 FYNNEI. The CDR3 consists of 15 residues. The DNA of the CDR3 is TGTGCCAGCAGCGCCGGTCACAGGGCGTACAATGAGCAGTTCTTC. This gives the protein CASSAGHRAYNEQFF. Complete variable domain (other parts from reference TRBV2 and TRBJ2-1): EPEVTQTPSHQVTQMGQEVILRCVPISNHLYFYWYRQILGQKVEFLVSFYNNEISEKSEIFDDQFSVERPDGSNFTLKIRSTKLEDSAMYFCASSAGHRAYNEQFFGPGTRLTVL.

This clone has only one observation. This rearrangement joins TRBV4-3 to TRBJ2-1; maybe TRBD2 (6 bases). This CDR3 has 16 amino acids. Trimming cost V 5 bases and J 0 bases, with 14 bases left between them. From germline, CDR1 is LGHNA and CDR2 YSLEER. CDR3 sequence (DNA): TGCGCCAGCAGCTCGAAGACTAGTATCTCCTACAATGAGCAGTTCTTC. Its protein is CASSSKTSISYNEQFF.

This clone occurred a few times. The J gene is TRBJ2-3, the V gene TRBV4-2, with D possibly being TRBD2 (7 bases). CDR1 and CDR2 from the germline V gene are LGHNA and YNFKEQ. Trimming removed 0 bases at V and 2 bases at J, with 18 bases between. The CDR3 is made up of 18 amino acids. The CDR3 loop reads CASSQDGGGRIDTDTQYF. In DNA form, the CDR3 reads TGTGCCAGCAGCCAAGATGGGGGCGGGAGAATCGACACAGATACGCAGTATTTT.

About this clone: A junction boundary mismatches the germline segment, possibly from a read error. CDR3: CASRLGQHREAQYF. CDR3 nucleotides: TGTGCCAGCAGATTGGGACAGCACAGAGAGGCCCAGTACTTC. The rearrangement uses TRBV11-3 and TRBJ2-5; 7 nucleotides line up with TRBD1. CDR1 is SGHNT, CDR2 YENEEA, per germline. The CDR3 has 14 residues.

This clone was detected once. V usage is TRBV6-1 and J usage is TRBJ1-2, with 7 nucleotides matching TRBD1. CDR1 is MNHNS, CDR2 SASEGT, per germline. Trimming removed 4 bases from V and 4 bases from J; junction bases left unmatched: 3. The CDR3 is 13 amino acids. The CDR3 region is CASSGRGSYGYTF. The CDR3 region has the DNA TGTGCCAGCAGTGGCAGGGGGTCCTATGGCTACACCTTC.

This clone has more than one count but fewer than ten. Within the sample, other DNA sequences also encode this same CDR3. This rearrangement joins TRBV20-1 to TRBJ2-7; tentatively, D is TRBD2 (5 bases). CDR3 size: 11 residues. V shed 3 bases and J shed 4 bases, with 7 bases lying between them. CDR1 is DFQATT, CDR2 SNEGSKA, per germline (reference sequence). In DNA, the CDR3 is TGCAGTGCTAGTCGAGGGTACGAGCAGTACTTC. It codes for CSASRGYEQYF.

The chain recombines TRBV7-9 with TRBJ1-2, with a tentative D call TRBD1 (6 bases). Trimming removed 8 bases at V and 7 bases at J, with 14 bases between. The CDR3 covers 12 residues. Germline loops: CDR1 SEHNR, CDR2 FQNEAQ (reference sequence). DNA for the CDR3: TGTGCCAGCGCGGGGGGCAGGGGTGGCTACACCTTC. Protein sequence: CASAGGRGGYTF. The full variable domain, rest sourced from reference TRBV7-9 and TRBJ1-2, is DTGVSQNPRHKITKRGQNVTFRCDPISEHNRLYWYRQTLGQGPEFLTYFQNEAQLEKSRLLSDRFSAERPKGSFSTLEIQRTEQGDSAMYLCASAGGRGGYTFGSGTRLTVV.

CDR3 region: CASRPDRSGEQYF. CDR3 DNA: TGTGCCAGCAGACCGGACAGGTCGGGCGAGCAGTACTTC. The chain recombines TRBV27 with TRBJ2-7; 7 positions match TRBD1. The V segment lost 6 bases and the J segment 6 bases; nucleotides outside the gene matches: 8. CDR1 MNHEY and CDR2 SMNVEV come from the germline V gene (reference sequence). This CDR3 contains 13 residues.

This clone was observed a handful of times. This rearrangement joins TRBV7-6 to TRBJ1-6; 7 bases match TRBD1. Germline V gives CDR1 SGHVS, CDR2 FNYEAQ. With V trimmed by 5 bases and J by 5 bases, 9 bases remained unmatched. The CDR3 length is 16 residues. In nucleotides, the CDR3 is TGTGCCAGCAGCGCAACCCGGGACAGAGATAATTCACCCCTCCACTTT. This gives the protein CASSATRDRDNSPLHF.

The chain has TRBV27 and TRBJ2-2; 10 bases are shared with TRBD1. V dropped 3 bases and J dropped 5; count of bases not matched to a gene: 3. This CDR3 is 15 amino acids long. CDR1 is MNHEY, CDR2 SMNVEV, per germline (reference sequence). CDR3 protein: CASSFGQGGTGELFF. DNA of the CDR3: TGTGCCAGCAGTTTTGGACAGGGGGGAACCGGGGAGCTGTTTTTT.

The rearrangement joins TRBV6-6 to TRBJ1-3; no clear D. This CDR3 contains 13 residues. Germline V gene lookup returns CDR1 MNHNY and CDR2 SVGAGI (reference sequence). With 6 bases removed from V and 0 bases from J, the gap between germline ends came to 6 bases. The CDR3 DNA reads as TGTGCCAGCAGACAGAGCTCTGGAAACACCATATATTTT. Amino acids: CASRQSSGNTIYF.

The genes are TRBV4-3 and TRBJ2-3, with D tentatively TRBD2 (6 bases). Per germline, CDR1 LGHNA and CDR2 YSLEER. CDR3 size: 15 residues. V lost 0 bases, J lost 2 bases, and 9 bases lay in between. The CDR3: CASSQEGRTTDTQYF. CDR3 nucleotides: TGCGCCAGCAGCCAAGAAGGGAGGACCACAGATACGCAGTATTTT.